What follows is one T cell receptor (beta chain) and its context. The antigen is not known. Some clones are missing from TCRdb's copy, which holds only in-frame ones; the method was immunoSEQ multiplex PCR. The table has 30,000 or so clones, around 89% seen once. Germline V gene sequence: CDR1 GTSNPN, CDR2 SVGIG (reference sequence). V was pared by 6 bases and J by 0 bases, with 14 bases between. The CDR3 totals 14 residues. The data originate from a study of chemoradiotherapy in HPV16-positive cancers. Study context: Candidate HPV-specific clones and shared TCR motifs came from a couple of HPV16-positive patients.

Study conclusions and caveats: Functional assays defining HPV-specific T cells used only a couple of HPV16-positive patients. Candidate HPV-specific clones and E7-related TCR motifs grew in tumor during treatment. For HPV16-positive patients, expanding HPV-responsive T cells associated with longer recurrence-free survival.

The chain uses TRBV30 and TRBJ1-2, with D unclear. The receptor comes from a human donor with HPV-associated anogenital cancer. Here the sequenced sample was blood, taken from a patient who underwent chemoradiotherapy. As DNA, the CDR3 is TGTGCCTGCGCGACCCGAGGAGCTAACTATGGCTACACCTTC. It yields the protein CACATRGANYGYTF.